Shown below are 27 T cell receptor beta chains from a single sample sequenced in a study of blood T cell repertoires in COVID-19. Clones were read by immunoSEQ multiplex PCR, and TCRdb kept only the in-frame ones, dropping some. This repertoire shows 77,000 or so clones, about 83% found once; its top ten account for less than 8%. Sequenced: peripheral blood. Source of these receptors: a woman aged 55 to 70 with acute or convalescent COVID-19.

The chain recombines TRBV19 with TRBJ1-2; D remains ambiguous. V was pared by 1 base and J by 1 base, with 7 bases between. This CDR3 has 14 residues. Germline V gene data show CDR1 as LNHDA and CDR2 as SQIVND (reference sequence). Written as DNA, the CDR3 is TGTGCCAGTAGTATAGGGGCCGATAACTATGGCTACACCTTC. Translated: CASSIGADNYGYTF.

The rearrangement links TRBV4-1 to TRBJ2-7; TRBD1 agrees at 7 bases. J gave up 7 bases and V 1 base, and 13 bases lay outside the gene matches. Germline V gene data show CDR1 as MGHRA and CDR2 as YSYEKL. The CDR3 is 16 residues long. The CDR3 sequence is CASSQGPRQGKNEQYF. Here the CDR3 DNA reads TGCGCCAGCAGCCAAGGACCACGACAGGGAAAGAATGAGCAGTACTTC.

In this sample, this clone turned up a few times. J is TRBJ1-6 and V is TRBV5-5, with 7 bases aligning to TRBD1. CDR3 length equals 15 residues. The ends lost 4 bases at V and 7 bases at J; junction bases unmatched: 8. Germline V gene sequence: CDR1 SGHKS, CDR2 YYEKEE (reference sequence). CDR3 DNA: TGTGCCAGCAGCCCCTCACGACAGGGAAATTCACCCCTCCACTTT. Translation gives CASSPSRQGNSPLHF.

The V call is TRBV7-3, the J call TRBJ2-7; 9 nucleotides match TRBD1. Germline CDR1 is SGHTA and CDR2 is FQGTGA. The J segment lost 5 bases and the V segment lost 5 bases, leaving 10 bases of the junction unmatched. CDR3 length: 15 residues. The CDR3 DNA is TGTGCCAGCAGCCTCCCGGGACAGGGTTATAACGAGCAGTACTTC. This codes for CASSLPGQGYNEQYF.

The chain couples TRBV6-1 to TRBJ2-7; the match to TRBD1 covers 9 bases. Germline V gene data show CDR1 as MNHNS and CDR2 as SASEGT. The V segment lost 2 bases and the J segment 6 bases; nucleotides outside the gene matches: 5. The CDR3 totals 14 residues. Here the CDR3 reads CASSERGQGSEQYF. Here the CDR3 DNA reads TGTGCCAGCAGTGAACGGGGACAGGGTAGCGAGCAGTACTTC.

The V and J genes are TRBV5-5 and TRBJ1-4, with 8 bases lining up with TRBD1. CDR3 length: 14 residues. Germline CDR1 reads SGHKS; CDR2 reads YYEKEE (reference sequence). V was pared by 6 bases and J by 7 bases, with 8 bases of the junction left unmatched. CDR3 DNA sequence: TGTGCCAGCACCCCAGGACAGGGCGTTGAAAAACTGTTTTTT. Its protein is CASTPGQGVEKLFF.

This clone was observed once. The rearrangement joins TRBV30 to TRBJ2-7; 7 nucleotides agree with TRBD1. The CDR3 contains 14 residues. V dropped 2 bases and J dropped 1; count of bases not matched to a gene: 5. Germline values: CDR1 GTSNPN, CDR2 SVGIG (reference sequence). The CDR3, as DNA: TGTGCCTGGAGTTATCCAGGGGGATCCTACGAGCAGTACTTC. It yields the protein CAWSYPGGSYEQYF.

The chain combines TRBV29-1 with TRBJ2-7; TRBD1 matches 9 bases. The CDR3 has 13 residues. The germline V gene encodes CDR1 SQVTM and CDR2 ANQGSEA. V shed 4 bases and J 6 bases; nucleotides not matched to a gene: 7. The CDR3 loop reads CSVGGQGEGEQYF. Written as DNA, the CDR3 is TGCAGCGTTGGGGGACAGGGAGAGGGCGAGCAGTACTTC.

The rearrangement uses TRBV27 and TRBJ1-1; D unclear. The V gene's germline CDR1 is MNHEY and CDR2 SMNVEV (reference sequence). The ends were cut back, 4 bases at V and 0 bases at J, with 6 bases in the middle. The CDR3 is 13 amino acids. CDR3 bases: TGTGCCAGCAGTTATCATTTGAACACTGAAGCTTTCTTT. Protein sequence: CASSYHLNTEAFF.

The J gene is TRBJ1-2, the V gene TRBV29-1; no firm D call. Trimming shortened V by 5 bases and J by 8 bases, and 9 bases separated the two germline ends. CDR3 length: 10 residues. Germline assignment: CDR1 SQVTM and CDR2 ANQGSEA. Written as DNA, the CDR3 is TGCAGCGTTAGTGAGAACGGCTACACCTTC. Protein product: CSVSENGYTF.

This clone has at least ten counts. The V and J genes are TRBV3-1 (or the pseudogene TRBV3-2) and TRBJ1-1; the D gene is possibly TRBD1 (5 bases). The CDR3 length is 16 residues. V was shortened by 7 bases and J by 2 bases, with 20 bases between the two germline ends. Germline V gene data show CDR1 as LGHDT and CDR2 as YNNKEL (reference sequence). In DNA form, the CDR3 reads TGTGCCAGCACTCCGGTAATGTCGGGGGGAAACACTGAAGCTTTCTTT. Protein sequence: CASTPVMSGGNTEAFF.

The chain links TRBV19 to TRBJ1-5; 8 bases fit TRBD1. Germline V gene data show CDR1 as LNHDA and CDR2 as SQIVND (reference sequence). After removal of 7 bases from V and 7 bases from J, the junction contained 18 bases not matched to a gene. The CDR3 sequence is 17 residues long. CDR3 sequence (DNA): TGTGCCAGTACCCGGCGAACAGGGGGTCTTGTTGGGCAGCCCCAGCATTTT. Protein sequence: CASTRRTGGLVGQPQHF.

Of note for this clone: Other DNA sequences in this specimen translate into the identical CDR3. The genes are TRBV27 and TRBJ1-1; perhaps TRBD1 as D (5 bases). The V gene lost 6 bases and the J gene lost 1 base, with 9 bases spanning the gap. The CDR3 contains 13 residues. Germline V lookup: CDR1 MNHEY, CDR2 SMNVEV (reference sequence). CDR3 sequence reads: CASSPTGNTEAFF. CDR3 bases: TGTGCCAGCAGCCCTACAGGGAACACTGAAGCTTTCTTT.

The sample holds one count of this clone. This rearrangement joins TRBV14 to TRBJ1-2; 7 bases fit TRBD1. V lost 3 bases to trimming and J lost 8 bases; unmatched junction nucleotides: 15. The CDR3 length is 16 residues. CDR1 SGHDN and CDR2 FVKESK come from the germline V gene. Here the CDR3 reads CASSQGGRQGSQGYTF. Here the CDR3 DNA reads TGTGCCAGCAGCCAGGGGGGCCGACAGGGAAGTCAGGGCTACACCTTC. Combining the CDR3 with reference TRBV14 and TRBJ1-2 gives the whole variable domain EAGVTQFPSHSVIEKGQTVTLRCDPISGHDNLYWYRRVMGKEIKFLLHFVKESKQDESGMPNNRFLAERTGGTYSTLKVQPAELEDSGVYFCASSQGGRQGSQGYTFGSGTRLTVV.

The chain uses TRBV7-2 and TRBJ1-6; the D is unclear. The CDR3 has 13 residues. Germline-derived CDR1 and CDR2 are SGHTA and FQGNSA. Trimming stripped 0 bases from V and 11 bases from J, with 8 bases between. The CDR3 sequence: CASSLASRAPLHF. CDR3 nucleotides: TGTGCCAGCAGCTTAGCGTCGAGGGCACCCCTCCACTTT.

V and J are TRBV11-2 and TRBJ1-2; 10 nucleotides agree with TRBD1. V lost 2 bases and J lost 8; bases outside the gene matches: 5. CDR3 size: 14 residues. CDR1 and CDR2 (germline): SGHAT, FQNNGV. The CDR3 is CASSLWTGGNGYTF. For the CDR3, the DNA is TGTGCCAGCAGCTTATGGACAGGGGGTAACGGCTACACCTTC.

The rearrangement joins TRBV19 to TRBJ1-2; TRBD1 is a possible D gene (6 bases). The V gene lost 5 bases and the J gene lost 1 base, with 8 bases spanning the gap. This CDR3 region has 13 residues. Germline V lookup: CDR1 LNHDA, CDR2 SQIVND (reference sequence). In DNA, the CDR3 is TGTGCCAGTAGTCCAGGGGTTAACTATGGCTACACCTTC. Its protein product is CASSPGVNYGYTF.

This clone was seen a single time. This rearrangement joins TRBV12-3 or TRBV12-4 to TRBJ1-6; no clear D. The CDR3 sequence is 13 residues long. V lost 2 bases and J lost 7, with 6 bases in between. CDR3 protein: CASSLRENSPLHF. CDR3 DNA: TGTGCCAGCAGTTTAAGGGAGAATTCACCCCTCCACTTT.

This clone has a handful of counts. The CDR3: CAWGRLAPYNEQFF. The CDR3 DNA reads as TGTGCCTGGGGGCGACTAGCACCCTACAATGAGCAGTTCTTC. The rearrangement links TRBV30 to TRBJ2-1; 7 positions match TRBD2. In germline, CDR1 is GTSNPN, CDR2 SVGIG (reference sequence). After removal of 5 bases from V and 2 bases from J, the junction contained 6 bases not matched to a gene. This CDR3 is 14 amino acids long.

The chain links TRBV30 to TRBJ1-2; D unresolved. Germline CDR1 is GTSNPN and CDR2 is SVGIG (reference sequence). Trimming stripped 4 bases from V and 7 bases from J, with 16 bases between. There are 13 residues in the CDR3. The CDR3 loop reads CAWTTRVWGGYTF. The CDR3 nucleotides are TGTGCCTGGACCACGAGGGTCTGGGGTGGCTACACCTTC.

The gene calls are TRBV7-9 and TRBJ2-7, with D possibly TRBD1 on 5 matching bases. Germline V gene data show CDR1 as SEHNR and CDR2 as FQNEAQ (reference sequence). CDR3 length: 14 amino acids. V was shortened by 4 bases and J by 5 bases, with 15 bases between the two germline ends. This chain's CDR3 is CASSSFQGNHEQYF. The CDR3, as DNA: TGTGCCAGCAGCTCCTTTCAGGGAAACCACGAGCAGTACTTC.

The chain uses TRBV5-6 and TRBJ2-3, with 7 nucleotides matching TRBD1. The CDR3 is 13 amino acids. Germline-derived CDR1 and CDR2 are SGHDT and YYEEEE. V gave up 7 bases and J gave up 4 bases; unmatched junction bases: 6. CDR3 loop: CASERQGPDTQYF. The CDR3 DNA is TGTGCCAGCGAAAGACAGGGACCAGATACGCAGTATTTT.

Only one count was recorded for this clone. The rearrangement joins TRBV25-1 to TRBJ1-5; tentatively, D is TRBD1 (5 bases). Germline CDR1 reads MGHDK; CDR2 reads SYGVNS. V lost 1 base and J 9 bases, leaving 13 bases between the germline ends. This CDR3 is 14 amino acids long. The CDR3 coding sequence is TGTGCCAGCAGTGAATGGGGGGAGGGTCGGCCCCAGCATTTT. It codes for CASSEWGEGRPQHF.

The chain carries TRBV27 and TRBJ1-4; TRBD1 might be the D (5 bases). Deletions cut 1 base from V and 4 bases from J, with 7 bases between. From germline, CDR1 is MNHEY and CDR2 SMNVEV (reference sequence). The CDR3 covers 14 residues. DNA for the CDR3: TGTGCCAGCAGTTTATTGGGGGGTAATGAAAAACTGTTTTTT. It codes for CASSLLGGNEKLFF.

The gene calls are TRBV20-1 and TRBJ1-6; D is uncertain. The CDR3 extends over 14 amino acids. The V end was cut by 3 bases, the J end by 5 bases, with 11 bases between. Germline V gene data show CDR1 as DFQATT and CDR2 as SNEGSKA (reference sequence). CDR3 in amino acids: CSASQDGDNSPLHF. The CDR3 bases are TGCAGTGCTAGTCAAGACGGAGATAATTCACCCCTCCACTTT.

The chain carries TRBV11-2 and TRBJ1-2; 7 positions match TRBD1. Germline V gene data show CDR1 as SGHAT and CDR2 as FQNNGV. There are 14 residues in the CDR3. V gave up 2 bases and J gave up 7 bases; unmatched junction bases: 7. This CDR3 is CASSLSTGSSGYTF. The CDR3 DNA reads as TGTGCCAGCAGCTTATCGACAGGGTCTAGTGGCTACACCTTC.

The V gene is TRBV2, the J gene TRBJ1-5, with D possibly TRBD1 on 5 matching bases. V was shortened by 8 bases and J by 3 bases, with 11 bases between the two germline ends. The germline V gene has CDR1 SNHLY and CDR2 FYNNEI. This CDR3 is built from 13 residues. The CDR3 region is CASGGDLNQPQHF. DNA for the CDR3: TGTGCCAGCGGGGGGGACCTCAATCAGCCCCAGCATTTT.